The present entry profiles one TCR beta chain with its context. Its antigen remains unidentified. No quality values exist for individual bases; no much larger clone is one base distant. Library prep was done by the immunoSEQ multiplex PCR assay. Held by TCRdb, this immuneACCESS table contains in-frame sequences only and omits some clones. Under half of the omission traces to an unresolved V gene where checked; the cause of the rest is unknown. The sample includes some 130,000 clones, with about nine tenths observed a single time. Of the sample, about 2.7% falls within the top ten clones. This record belongs to a study of control samples from healthy donors and cancer patients (TCRdb year 2020). From the cysteine through the phenylalanine, the CDR3 covers 13 amino acids. Kept here is only the CDR3 DNA, which spans 39 bases and is read in frame from base 1. The trim is 6 bases for V and 3 bases for J, with a gap of 12 bases between the germline ends. CDR1 SGHAT and CDR2 FQNNGV were looked up in the germline V gene.

The receptor chain draws on TRBV11-2 and TRBJ2-7; confidence is insufficient to name the D gene. This clonotype was sampled from a man between 35 and 55 years old in good health. Input material: blood. The DNA sequence is as follows: TGTGCCAGCAGAGGTAGGGTCAGCTACGAGCAGTACTTC. Its translation is CASRGRVSYEQYF.